This T cell receptor (beta chain) was identified in a study of blood T cell repertoires in COVID-19. Looking at the study overall: COVID-19 samples, acute and convalescent, were from the United States, Italy and Spain.

V lost 4 bases and J lost 4, with 14 bases in between. This CDR3 spans 15 amino acids. Per germline, CDR1 SNHLY and CDR2 FYNNEI. TCRdb's copy holds only in-frame clones and misses some; the assay was immunoSEQ multiplex PCR. The sample holds approximately 240,000 clones; approximately 83% are singletons and the top ten take about 2.3%. The clonotype comes from a woman aged 55 to 70 with acute or convalescent COVID-19. Sample: peripheral blood. This chain links TRBV2 with TRBJ1-5; D is possibly TRBD1 (6 bases). DNA for the CDR3: TGTGCCAGCAGTGTGCAGGGGAGGGCAAATCAGCCCCAGCATTTT. Residues: CASSVQGRANQPQHF.